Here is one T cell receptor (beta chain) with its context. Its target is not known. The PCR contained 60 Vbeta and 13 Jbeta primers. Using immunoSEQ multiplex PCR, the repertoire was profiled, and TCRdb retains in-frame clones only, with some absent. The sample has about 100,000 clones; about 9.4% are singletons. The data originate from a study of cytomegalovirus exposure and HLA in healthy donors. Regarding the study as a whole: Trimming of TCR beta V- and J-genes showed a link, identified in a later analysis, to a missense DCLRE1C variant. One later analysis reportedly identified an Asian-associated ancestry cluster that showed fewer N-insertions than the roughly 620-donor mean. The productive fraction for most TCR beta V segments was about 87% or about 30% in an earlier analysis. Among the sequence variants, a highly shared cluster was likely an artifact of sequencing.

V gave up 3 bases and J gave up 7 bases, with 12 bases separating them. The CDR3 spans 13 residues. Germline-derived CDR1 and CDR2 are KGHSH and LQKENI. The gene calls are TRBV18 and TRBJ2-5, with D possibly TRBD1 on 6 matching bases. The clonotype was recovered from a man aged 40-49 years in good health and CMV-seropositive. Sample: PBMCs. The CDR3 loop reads CASSPGHSTTQYF. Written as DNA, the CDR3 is TGTGCCAGCTCACCGGGACACTCCACGACCCAGTACTTC.